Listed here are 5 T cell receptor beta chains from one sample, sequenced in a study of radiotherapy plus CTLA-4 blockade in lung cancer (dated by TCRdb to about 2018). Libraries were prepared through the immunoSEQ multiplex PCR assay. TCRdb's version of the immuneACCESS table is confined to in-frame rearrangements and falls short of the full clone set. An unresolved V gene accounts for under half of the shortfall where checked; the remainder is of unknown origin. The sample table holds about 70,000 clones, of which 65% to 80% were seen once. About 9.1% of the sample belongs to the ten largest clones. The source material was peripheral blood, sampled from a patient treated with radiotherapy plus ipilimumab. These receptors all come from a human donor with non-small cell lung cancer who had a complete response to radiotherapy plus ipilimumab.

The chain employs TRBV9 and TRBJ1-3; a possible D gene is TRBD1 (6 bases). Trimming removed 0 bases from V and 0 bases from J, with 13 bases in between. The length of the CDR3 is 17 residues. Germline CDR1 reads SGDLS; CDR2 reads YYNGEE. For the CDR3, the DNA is TGTGCCAGCAGCGTAGCCCCGGGACACGACTCTGGAAACACCATATATTTT. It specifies CASSVAPGHDSGNTIYF.

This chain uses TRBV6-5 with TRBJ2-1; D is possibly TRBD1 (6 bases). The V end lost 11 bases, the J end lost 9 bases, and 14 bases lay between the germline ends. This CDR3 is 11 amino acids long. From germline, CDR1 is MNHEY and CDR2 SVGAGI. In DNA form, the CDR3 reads TGTGCCGTGGGGGCTCGGGGTGAGCAGTTCTTC. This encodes CAVGARGEQFF.

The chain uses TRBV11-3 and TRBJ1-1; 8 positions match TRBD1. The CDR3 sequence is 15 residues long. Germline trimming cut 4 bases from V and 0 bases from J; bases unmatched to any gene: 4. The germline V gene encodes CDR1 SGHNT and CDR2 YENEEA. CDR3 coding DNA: TGTGCCAGCAGCTACAGGGGGACAATGAACACTGAAGCTTTCTTT. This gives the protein CASSYRGTMNTEAFF.

The CDR3 reads CASSPGLAGAGDTQYF. The CDR3 nucleotides read TGTGCCAGCAGCCCGGGACTAGCGGGAGCCGGAGATACGCAGTATTTT. The chain recombines TRBV9 with TRBJ2-3, with TRBD2 matching 14 bases. Germline CDR1 and CDR2: SGDLS and YYNGEE. There are 16 residues in the CDR3. V shed 4 bases, J shed 5 bases, and the junction held 6 bases outside the gene matches. Filled out from reference TRBV9 and TRBJ2-3, the complete variable domain reads DSGVTQTPKHLITATGQRVTLRCSPRSGDLSVYWYQQSLDQGLQFLIQYYNGEERAKGNILERFSAQQFPDLHSELNLSSLELGDSALYFCASSPGLAGAGDTQYFGPGTRLTVL.

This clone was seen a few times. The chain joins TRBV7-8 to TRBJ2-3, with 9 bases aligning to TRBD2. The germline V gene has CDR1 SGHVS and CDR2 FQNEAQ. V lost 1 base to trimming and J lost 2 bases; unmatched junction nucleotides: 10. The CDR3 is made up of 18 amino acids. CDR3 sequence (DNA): TGTGCCAGCAGCTTAGTAGCGGGAGTAGGGCTGGTCACAGATACGCAGTATTTT. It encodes CASSLVAGVGLVTDTQYF.